This T cell receptor beta chain was captured by sequencing in a study of shared clonotypes between healthy human individuals (dated by TCRdb to the early 2020s). With respect to the entire study: The cohort comprised a couple of women and a few men aged 18 to 49 years. For each donor, CD4 naive and CD4 memory were each given three plates, CD8 naive was given two plates, and CD8 memory was given one plate. Blood TCR repertoires of 5 or 6 healthy adults were deeply sequenced to estimate repertoire size and the extent of clonotype sharing between individuals. To increase sequencing depth and limit assay-specific biases, different laboratories used diverse techniques to prepare libraries and sequence TCR repertoires. Per donor, leukapheresis produced somewhere between about 0.9 and 9.5 billion PBMCs. Overall results and qualifications from the work: Estimated clonotype richness was generally larger for naive than for memory subsets. Rarefaction of sorted-subset datasets indicated incomplete sequencing despite the large sequencing depth. Clonotypes shared by all four sorted-subset donors showed higher generation probabilities than non-shared clonotypes. Because the study included a small number of donors, the genetic and exposure-history diversity represented was limited. Only blood was sampled, and tissue TCR repertoires likely differ from those in blood. Sharing across a handful of donors was observed for about 4.8% of naive CD4, over 3% of naive CD8, about 2.5% of memory CD4, and 0.4% of memory CD8 clonotypes. Pairwise subsampling indicated that sequencing depth was expected to affect the degree of clonotype sharing among donors.

As concerns this clone: No antigen is known for it. Base quality data are lacking; no much larger clone is found one base away.

Compared with germline, V lacks 5 bases and J lacks 3 bases; bases without a gene match: 4. CDR1 and CDR2, looked up from the germline V gene (reference sequence), are MNHEY and SMNVEV. The CDR3 runs 15 residues from the cysteine to the phenylalanine. CDR3 DNA only is kept here, 45 bases in frame from base 1. TCR CDR3 regions were amplified from genomic DNA by multiplex PCR using the deep immunoSEQ assay. Extracted genomic DNA from each cell subset was spread evenly across all wells of several immunoSEQ 96-well plates, with each plate serving as a replicate. For sorted subsets, 150 to 200 ng genomic DNA, equal to some 28,000 T cell genomes, was loaded into each replicate PCR. Purified libraries were measured with a Qubit 3.0 fluorometer, size-checked on a Bioanalyzer 2100, and measured again with the KAPA Library Quantification kit. Every immunoSEQ 96-well plate was sequenced on a dedicated single-read 150-cycle Illumina NextSeq 550 flow cell. The original pipeline was this. Because only junctional sequences without quality scores were contained in the immunoSEQ output, filtering matching that applied to full-length reads could not be performed. Sequences were annotated with PyIR, a Python wrapper for IgBLAST v1.9, using IMGT germline references to assign V/J genes and CDR3. Any read was removed if the V/J assignment was weak (E-value above 1e-6), the CDR3 was missing, or the read contained stop codons, out-of-frame junctions, or ambiguous translated residues. V3J clonotypes were defined by identical inferred V gene, J gene, and CDR3 amino acid sequence. Percentage overlap between repertoires was calculated by dividing the number of shared unique clonotypes by the size of the smaller repertoire. Repertoire richness was assessed with RTK rarefaction, the Chao1 estimator, and Recon v2.1 estimates of unobserved clonotypes. Generation probabilities for all TCRbeta clonotypes obtained by the gDNA method from a handful of donors were computed using OLGA. TCRdb holds this immuneACCESS table with in-frame rearrangements only. Some clones are missing; in checked studies, unresolved V genes explain under half, and the rest has no known cause. For V, J and clone size, that table is used; D and trimming come from the DNA. The sample table records 2 million to 2.5 million clones; nearly 97% of these occur just once. The ten largest clones represent around 0.13% of the sample.

The donors were healthy, HIV-negative adults with no recently reported acute infections or vaccinations. Every donor was a Caucasian adult residing in Nashville, Tennessee, USA. CD4+ T cells were enriched through magnetic negative selection, after which naive cells were positively selected on CD45RA and the remaining negative fraction served as the memory subset. Blood was obtained by leukapheresis, after which PBMCs were separated by Ficoll-Histopaque density gradient centrifugation and cryopreserved in liquid nitrogen vapor phase. Purity and quantity of every magnetically sorted T cell population were checked by analytical flow cytometry. From each sorted fraction, genomic DNA was isolated and quantified by UV absorbance on a Nanodrop 2000c.

This TCR came from a man between 18 and 29 years old in good health. The rearrangement combines TRBV27 with TRBJ2-1; 10 of the junction bases match TRBD2. The source material was naive CD4+ T cells sorted from blood. Sample cell subset or site, as interpreted from the label and publication: CD45RA+ positively selected. The CDR3 corresponds to CASSTLAGSYNEQFF. The nucleotide sequence is given as TGTGCCAGCAGTACACTAGCGGGAAGCTACAATGAGCAGTTCTTC.